This T cell receptor beta chain comes out of a study of cytomegalovirus exposure and HLA in healthy donors. Germline CDR1 reads MNHNS; CDR2 reads SASEGT. This CDR3 is built from 15 residues. The germline V and J ends were trimmed by 4 bases and 5 bases, with 18 bases remaining between them. This clone was seen more than once but under ten times. Vbeta (60) and Jbeta (13) primers were used in the PCR. TCRdb keeps only in-frame clones here, not all; method: immunoSEQ multiplex PCR. The data hold a few hundred thousand clones, with about 75% observed a single time. Sequenced sample: PBMCs. This chain links TRBV6-1 with TRBJ2-7, with D perhaps matching TRBD2 (5 bases). This receptor was taken from a woman in her 30s in good health and CMV-seronegative. CDR3 region: CASSVRTSLINEQYF. In DNA form, the CDR3 reads TGTGCCAGCAGTGTCAGGACTTCCTTAATTAACGAGCAGTACTTC.